This T cell receptor (beta chain) was recovered during a study of blood T cell repertoires in COVID-19. Study-level background: Nucleic acid was either cDNA or gDNA, and it came from T cells, B-cell-depleted T cells, or PBMCs.

Original processing notes: The assay estimated nucleated cells by amplifying reference gene primers. Generated by immunoSEQ multiplex PCR, the TCRdb table keeps only in-frame clones and is missing some. Clonal size and the V and J genes are those of that table, whereas D and trimming came from the DNA. The data contain under 250,000 clones, roughly 77% of them singletons. The CDR3 runs 14 residues. Germline assignment: CDR1 MNHEY and CDR2 SVGEGT. With 5 bases clipped from V and 7 bases from J, the junction kept 6 bases outside the gene matches. This clone was counted between two and nine times. This chain joins TRBV6-2 or TRBV6-3 and TRBJ1-5, with 9 bases identical to TRBD1. This TCR was sampled from a woman between 35 and 50 years old with COVID-19, enrolled during active disease. Sequenced sample: peripheral blood. CDR3 protein: CASSRGQGPQPQHF. CDR3 coding DNA: TGTGCCAGCAGTAGGGGACAGGGACCCCAGCCCCAGCATTTT.